The table lists the clone carrying this T cell receptor beta chain with a count of one. Its antigen is undetermined. This record comes from a study of shared clonotypes between healthy human individuals. Terminally differentiated effector memory CD45RA+ cells were excluded by CCR7 positive selection of CD45RO-negative cells. Germline V gene lookup returns CDR1 SGHTA and CDR2 FQGNSA. This CDR3 is 14 amino acids long. V was pared by 5 bases and J by 3 bases, with 14 bases between. Assay: immunoSEQ multiplex PCR; the TCRdb copy retains only in-frame clones and omits some. The data contain approximately 600,000 clones, around 96% of them seen just once; the ten biggest clones take up 0.11%. General study results and limits: Larger estimated richness was generally seen in naive subsets than in memory subsets.

This chain joins TRBV7-2 and TRBJ2-7, with D tentatively TRBD2 (6 bases). The TCR comes from a woman aged 30 to 39 in good health. The sequenced sample was naive CD8+ T cells sorted from blood. The CDR3 coding sequence is TGTGCCAGCAGCGCGGCCGGGAGTTTCTACGAGCAGTACTTC. Translating gives CASSAAGSFYEQYF.